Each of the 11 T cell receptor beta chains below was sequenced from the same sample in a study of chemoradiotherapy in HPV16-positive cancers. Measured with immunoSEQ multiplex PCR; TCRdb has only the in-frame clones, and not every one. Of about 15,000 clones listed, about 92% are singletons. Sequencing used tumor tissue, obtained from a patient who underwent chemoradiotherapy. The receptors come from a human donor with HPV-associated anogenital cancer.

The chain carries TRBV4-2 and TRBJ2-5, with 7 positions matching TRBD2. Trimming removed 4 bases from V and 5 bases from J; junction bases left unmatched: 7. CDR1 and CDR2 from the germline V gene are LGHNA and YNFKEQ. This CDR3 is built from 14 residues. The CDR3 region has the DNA TGTGCCAGCAGCCTCCGGGACTATATGGAGACCCAGTACTTC. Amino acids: CASSLRDYMETQYF.

CDR3: CASSLRRGQFTDTQYF. CDR3 DNA: TGTGCCAGCAGCCTTAGAAGGGGTCAGTTCACAGATACGCAGTATTTT. The rearrangement links TRBV4-2 to TRBJ2-3; a weak D match, TRBD1 (5 bases). Germline CDR1 and CDR2: LGHNA and YNFKEQ. V lost 4 bases and J lost 2, with 16 bases in between. CDR3 length equals 16 residues.

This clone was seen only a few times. CDR3 sequence: CSVIGQGFGETQYF. CDR3 DNA sequence: TGCAGCGTAATCGGACAGGGGTTCGGGGAGACCCAGTACTTC. The chain links TRBV29-1 to TRBJ2-5, with 9 bases fitting TRBD1. This CDR3 is 14 amino acids long. J gave up 5 bases and V 6 bases, and 10 bases lay outside the gene matches. Germline values: CDR1 SQVTM, CDR2 ANQGSEA.

This CDR3 is CAISPGTSGSYEQYF. The DNA for the CDR3 is TGTGCCATCAGCCCTGGGACTAGCGGGAGCTACGAGCAGTACTTC. The chain links TRBV10-3 to TRBJ2-5; TRBD2 matches 14 bases. The DNA end is a closer match to TRBJ2-7, so the J assignment may be wrong. The germline CDR1 and CDR2 sequences are ENHRY and SYGVKD. The CDR3 covers 15 residues.

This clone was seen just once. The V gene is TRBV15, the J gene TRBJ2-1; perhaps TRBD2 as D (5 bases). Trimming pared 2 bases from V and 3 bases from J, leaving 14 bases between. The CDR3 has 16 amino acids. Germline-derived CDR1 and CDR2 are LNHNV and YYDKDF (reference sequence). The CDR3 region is CATSRSAVVSYNEQFF. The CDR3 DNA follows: TGTGCCACCAGCAGATCAGCGGTCGTAAGCTACAATGAGCAGTTCTTC. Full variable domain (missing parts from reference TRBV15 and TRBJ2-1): DAMVIQNPRYQVTQFGKPVTLSCSQTLNHNVMYWYQQKSSQAPKLLFHYYDKDFNNEADTPDNFQSRRPNTSFCFLDIRSPGLGDTAMYLCATSRSAVVSYNEQFFGPGTRLTVL.

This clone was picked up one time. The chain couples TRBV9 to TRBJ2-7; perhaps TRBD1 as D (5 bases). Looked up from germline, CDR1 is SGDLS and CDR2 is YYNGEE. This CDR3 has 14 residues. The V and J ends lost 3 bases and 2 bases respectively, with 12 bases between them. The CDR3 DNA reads TGTGCCAGCAGCGAGGGGATCAATACCTACGAGCAGTACTTC. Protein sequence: CASSEGINTYEQYF. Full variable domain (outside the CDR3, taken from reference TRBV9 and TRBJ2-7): DSGVTQTPKHLITATGQRVTLRCSPRSGDLSVYWYQQSLDQGLQFLIQYYNGEERAKGNILERFSAQQFPDLHSELNLSSLELGDSALYFCASSEGINTYEQYFGPGTRLTVT.

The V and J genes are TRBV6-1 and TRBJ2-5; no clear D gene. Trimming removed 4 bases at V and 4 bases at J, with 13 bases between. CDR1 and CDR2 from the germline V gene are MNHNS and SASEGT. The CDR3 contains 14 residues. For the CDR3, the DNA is TGTGCCAGCAGTGGATCCGACTCCCCAGAGACCCAGTACTTC. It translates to CASSGSDSPETQYF.

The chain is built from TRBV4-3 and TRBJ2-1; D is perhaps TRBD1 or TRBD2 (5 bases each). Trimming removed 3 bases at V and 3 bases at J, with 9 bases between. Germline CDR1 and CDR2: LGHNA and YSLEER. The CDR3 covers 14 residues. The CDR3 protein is CASSQGPNYNEQFF. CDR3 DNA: TGCGCCAGCAGCCAGGGACCTAACTACAATGAGCAGTTCTTC.

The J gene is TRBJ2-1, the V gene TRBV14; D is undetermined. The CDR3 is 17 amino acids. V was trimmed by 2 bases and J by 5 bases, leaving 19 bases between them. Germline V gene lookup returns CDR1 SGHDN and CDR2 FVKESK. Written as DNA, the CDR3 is TGTGCCAGCAGCCAAAGGCTCGATGTTTGGCGGAACAATGAGCAGTTCTTC. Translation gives CASSQRLDVWRNNEQFF.

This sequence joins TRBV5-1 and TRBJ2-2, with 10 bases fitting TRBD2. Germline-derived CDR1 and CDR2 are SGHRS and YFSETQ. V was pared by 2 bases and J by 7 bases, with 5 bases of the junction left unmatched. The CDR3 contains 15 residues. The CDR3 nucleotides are TGCGCCAGCAGCTTCACTAGCGGGACCGACGGGGAGCTGTTTTTT. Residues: CASSFTSGTDGELFF. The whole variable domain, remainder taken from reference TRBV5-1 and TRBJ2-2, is KAGVTQTPRYLIKTRGQQVTLSCSPISGHRSVSWYQQTPGQGLQFLFEYFSETQRNKGNFPGRFSGRQFSNSRSEMNVSTLELGDSALYLCASSFTSGTDGELFFGEGSRLTVL.

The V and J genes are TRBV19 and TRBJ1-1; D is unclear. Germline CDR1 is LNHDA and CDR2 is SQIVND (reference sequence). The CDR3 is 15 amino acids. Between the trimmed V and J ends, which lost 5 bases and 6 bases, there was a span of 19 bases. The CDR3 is CASSRVWGVGAEAFF. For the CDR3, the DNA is TGTGCCAGTAGTCGTGTTTGGGGAGTCGGAGCTGAAGCTTTCTTT.